Sequencing of this T cell receptor (beta chain) was carried out in a study of blood T cell repertoires in COVID-19. Study-level background: Whether acute or convalescent, the COVID-19 samples came from the United States, Italy and Spain.

This CDR3 has 14 residues. Germline V gives CDR1 LNHDA, CDR2 SQIVND (reference sequence). V lost 10 bases and J lost 1; bases outside the gene matches: 7. The authors' processing: Estimation of nucleated cell counts relied on the amplification of reference gene primers. The data were produced by immunoSEQ multiplex PCR, yet TCRdb's version contains in-frame clones alone and is incomplete. V and J calls plus clone size are reproduced from that table; the DNA served to infer D and trimming. The data hold 150,000 to 200,000 clones, with roughly 88% observed a single time. The Seattle site enrolled patients during active infection and followed them longitudinally.

The chain recombines TRBV19 with TRBJ2-7; 10 bases map to TRBD1. Sequenced input: peripheral blood. The source is a woman in her 40s with COVID-19, enrolled during active disease. CDR3 protein: CATAGTGASYEQYF. For the CDR3, the DNA is TGTGCCACCGCCGGGACAGGGGCTTCCTACGAGCAGTACTTC.